This T cell receptor (beta chain) was sequenced for a study of blood T cell repertoires in COVID-19. Study details: COVID-19 samples from acute and convalescent phases originated in the United States, Italy and Spain. Sources were T cells, B-cell-depleted T cells, or PBMCs; the material itself was cDNA or gDNA.

Germline CDR1 is MRHNA and CDR2 is SNTAGT. The CDR3 is 15 residues long. Trimming pared 3 bases from V and 5 bases from J, leaving 14 bases between. In the authors' methods: Nucleated cell counts were estimated from reference gene primer amplification. Sequencing used immunoSEQ multiplex PCR; TCRdb keeps in-frame clones, though not all of them. That table furnishes V, J and clone size, whereas the DNA furnished D and trimming. This table holds some 83,000 clones, 88% found once. This chain connects TRBV6-4 to TRBJ1-5; D might be TRBD1 (6 bases). This sequence originates from a man aged 60 to 75 with acute or convalescent COVID-19. Source material: peripheral blood. CDR3 sequence (DNA): TGTGCCAGCAGTGAGGGCCCGGGGGGCGATCAGCCCCAGCATTTT. Its translation: CASSEGPGGDQPQHF.